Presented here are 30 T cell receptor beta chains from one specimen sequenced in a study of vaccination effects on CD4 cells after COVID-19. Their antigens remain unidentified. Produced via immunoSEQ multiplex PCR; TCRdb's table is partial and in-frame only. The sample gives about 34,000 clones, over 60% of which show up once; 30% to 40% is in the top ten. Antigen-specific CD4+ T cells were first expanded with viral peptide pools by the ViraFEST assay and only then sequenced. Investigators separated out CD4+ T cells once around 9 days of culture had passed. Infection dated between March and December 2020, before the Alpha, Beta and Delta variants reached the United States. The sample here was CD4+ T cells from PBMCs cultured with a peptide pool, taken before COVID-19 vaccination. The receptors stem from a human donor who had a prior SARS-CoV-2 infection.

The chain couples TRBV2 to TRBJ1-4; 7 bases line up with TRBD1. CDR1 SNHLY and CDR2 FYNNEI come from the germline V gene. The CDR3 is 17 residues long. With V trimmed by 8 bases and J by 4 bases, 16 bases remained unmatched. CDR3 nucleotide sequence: TGTGCCAGCCGTAGGACCCTAGACAGGGTTAATAATGAAAAACTGTTTTTT. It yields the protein CASRRTLDRVNNEKLFF.

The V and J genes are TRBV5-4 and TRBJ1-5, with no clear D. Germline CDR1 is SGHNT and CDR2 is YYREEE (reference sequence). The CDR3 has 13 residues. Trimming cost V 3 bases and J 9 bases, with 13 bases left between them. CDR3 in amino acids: CASSSLPVGPQHF. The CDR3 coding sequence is TGTGCCAGCAGCTCACTCCCAGTGGGGCCCCAGCATTTT.

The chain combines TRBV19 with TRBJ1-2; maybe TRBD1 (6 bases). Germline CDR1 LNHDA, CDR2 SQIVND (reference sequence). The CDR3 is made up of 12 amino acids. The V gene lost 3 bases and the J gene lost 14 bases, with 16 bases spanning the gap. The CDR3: CASSISRQVSTF. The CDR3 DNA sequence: TGTGCCAGTAGTATCTCCCGACAGGTATCGACCTTC.

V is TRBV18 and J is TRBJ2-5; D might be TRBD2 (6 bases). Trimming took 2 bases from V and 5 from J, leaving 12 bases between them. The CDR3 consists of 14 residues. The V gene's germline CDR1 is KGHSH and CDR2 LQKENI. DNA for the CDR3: TGTGCCAGCTCACCATTTGGAGGGGCCGAGACCCAGTACTTC. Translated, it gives CASSPFGGAETQYF.

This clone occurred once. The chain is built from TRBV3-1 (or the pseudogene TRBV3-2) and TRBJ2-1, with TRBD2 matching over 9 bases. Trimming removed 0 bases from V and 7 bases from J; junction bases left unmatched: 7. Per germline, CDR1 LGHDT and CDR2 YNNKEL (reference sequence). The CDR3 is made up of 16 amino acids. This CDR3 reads CASSQDLRGGNNEQFF. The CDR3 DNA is TGTGCCAGCAGCCAAGATTTGCGGGGGGGAAATAATGAGCAGTTCTTC.

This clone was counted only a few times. The CDR3 DNA is TGTGCCAGCAGCCAACGTTCCGTTGGCGGGGGCGCCTATAATTCACCCCTCCACTTT. The encoded protein is CASSQRSVGGGAYNSPLHF. The chain couples TRBV3-1 (or the pseudogene TRBV3-2) to TRBJ1-6, with a tentative D call TRBD1 (6 bases). Germline CDR1 and CDR2: LGHDT and YNNKEL (reference sequence). The CDR3 is 19 residues long. The V end lost 2 bases, the J end lost 2 bases, and 19 bases lay between the germline ends.

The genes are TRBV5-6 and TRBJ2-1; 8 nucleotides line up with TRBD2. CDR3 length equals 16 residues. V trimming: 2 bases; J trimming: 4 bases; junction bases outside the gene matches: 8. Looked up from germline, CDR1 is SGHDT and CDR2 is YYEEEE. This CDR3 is CASSFGGGQQYNEQFF. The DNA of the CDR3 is TGTGCCAGCAGCTTCGGGGGGGGCCAACAATACAATGAGCAGTTCTTC.

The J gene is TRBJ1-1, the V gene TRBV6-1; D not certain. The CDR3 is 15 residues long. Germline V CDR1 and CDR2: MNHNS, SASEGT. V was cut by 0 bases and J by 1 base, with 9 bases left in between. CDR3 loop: CASSEAGSQNTEAFF. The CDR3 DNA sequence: TGTGCCAGCAGTGAAGCCGGGAGCCAGAACACTGAAGCTTTCTTT.

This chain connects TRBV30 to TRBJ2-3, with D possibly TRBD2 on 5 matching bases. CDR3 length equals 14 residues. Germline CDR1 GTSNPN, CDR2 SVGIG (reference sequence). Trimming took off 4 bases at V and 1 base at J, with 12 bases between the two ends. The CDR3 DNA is TGTGCCTGGATTGGGAGACTGGGCACAGATACGCAGTATTTT. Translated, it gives CAWIGRLGTDTQYF.

The CDR3 DNA reads TGTGCCAGCAGCTTGGGGAGTCGGTACGAGCAGTACTTC. Its protein product is CASSLGSRYEQYF. The J gene is TRBJ2-7, the V gene TRBV5-6; D ambiguous. Germline V gene lookup returns CDR1 SGHDT and CDR2 YYEEEE. Trimming left V 0 bases short and J 4 bases short, with 8 bases between. The CDR3 totals 13 residues.

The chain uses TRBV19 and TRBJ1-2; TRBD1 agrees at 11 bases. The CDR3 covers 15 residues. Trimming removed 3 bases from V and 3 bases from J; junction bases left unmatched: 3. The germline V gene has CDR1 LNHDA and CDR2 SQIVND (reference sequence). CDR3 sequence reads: CASSIWDRGDYGYTF. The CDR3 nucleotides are TGTGCCAGTAGTATTTGGGACAGGGGGGACTATGGCTACACCTTC.

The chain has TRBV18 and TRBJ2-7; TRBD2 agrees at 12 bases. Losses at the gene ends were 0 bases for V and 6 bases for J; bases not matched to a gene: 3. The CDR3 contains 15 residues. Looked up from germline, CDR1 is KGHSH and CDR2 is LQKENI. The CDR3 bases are TGTGCCAGCTCACCACCGGGACTAGCGGGTTCCGAGCAGTACTTC. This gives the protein CASSPPGLAGSEQYF.

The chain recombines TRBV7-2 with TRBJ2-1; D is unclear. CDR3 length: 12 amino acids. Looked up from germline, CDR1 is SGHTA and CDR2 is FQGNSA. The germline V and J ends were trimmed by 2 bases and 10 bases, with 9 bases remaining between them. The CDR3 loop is CASSLWGAEQFF. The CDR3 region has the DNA TGTGCCAGCAGCTTATGGGGTGCGGAGCAGTTCTTC. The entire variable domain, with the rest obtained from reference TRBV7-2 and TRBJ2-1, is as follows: GAGVSQSPSNKVTEKGKDVELRCDPISGHTALYWYRQSLGQGLEFLIYFQGNSAPDKSGLPSDRFSAERTGGSVSTLTIQRTQQEDSAVYLCASSLWGAEQFFGPGTRLTVL.

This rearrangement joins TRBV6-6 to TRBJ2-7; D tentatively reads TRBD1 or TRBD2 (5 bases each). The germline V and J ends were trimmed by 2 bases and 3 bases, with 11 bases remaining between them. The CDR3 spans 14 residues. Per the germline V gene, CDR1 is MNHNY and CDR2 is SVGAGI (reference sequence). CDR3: CASSYTRGLYEQYF. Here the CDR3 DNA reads TGTGCCAGCAGTTACACTAGGGGCCTCTACGAGCAGTACTTC.

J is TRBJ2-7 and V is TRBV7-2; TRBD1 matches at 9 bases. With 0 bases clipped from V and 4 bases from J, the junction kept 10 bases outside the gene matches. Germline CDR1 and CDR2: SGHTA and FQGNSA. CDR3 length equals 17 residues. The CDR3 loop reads CASSLASDRGYGYEQYF. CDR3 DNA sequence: TGTGCCAGCAGCTTAGCCTCCGACAGGGGGTATGGGTACGAGCAGTACTTC.

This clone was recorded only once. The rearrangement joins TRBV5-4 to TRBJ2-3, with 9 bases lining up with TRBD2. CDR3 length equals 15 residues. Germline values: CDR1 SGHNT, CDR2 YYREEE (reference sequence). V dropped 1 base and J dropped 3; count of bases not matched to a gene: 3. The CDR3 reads CASSLRLAGTDTQYF. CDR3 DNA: TGTGCCAGCAGCTTGCGGCTAGCGGGGACAGATACGCAGTATTTT.

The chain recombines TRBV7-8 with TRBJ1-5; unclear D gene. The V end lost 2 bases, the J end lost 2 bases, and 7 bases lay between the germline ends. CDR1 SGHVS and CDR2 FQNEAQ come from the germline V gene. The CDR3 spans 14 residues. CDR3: CASSLQRGNQPQHF. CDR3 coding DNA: TGTGCCAGCAGCTTACAGAGAGGCAATCAGCCCCAGCATTTT.

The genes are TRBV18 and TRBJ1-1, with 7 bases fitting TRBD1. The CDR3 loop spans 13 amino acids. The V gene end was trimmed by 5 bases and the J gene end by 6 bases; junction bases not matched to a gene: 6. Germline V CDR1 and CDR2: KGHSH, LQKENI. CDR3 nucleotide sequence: TGTGCCAGCTCAACAGGGGTGGGCCCTGAAGCTTTCTTT. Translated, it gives CASSTGVGPEAFF. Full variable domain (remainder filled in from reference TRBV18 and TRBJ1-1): NAGVMQNPRHLVRRRGQEARLRCSPMKGHSHVYWYRQLPEEGLKFMVYLQKENIIDESGMPKERFSAEFPKEGPSILRIQQVVRGDSAAYFCASSTGVGPEAFFGQGTRLTVV.

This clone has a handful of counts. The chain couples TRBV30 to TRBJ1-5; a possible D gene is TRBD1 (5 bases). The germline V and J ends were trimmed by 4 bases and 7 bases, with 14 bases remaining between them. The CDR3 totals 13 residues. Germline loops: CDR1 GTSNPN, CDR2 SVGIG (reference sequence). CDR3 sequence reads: CAWTRGDEQPQHF. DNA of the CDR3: TGTGCCTGGACTCGGGGGGATGAACAGCCCCAGCATTTT.

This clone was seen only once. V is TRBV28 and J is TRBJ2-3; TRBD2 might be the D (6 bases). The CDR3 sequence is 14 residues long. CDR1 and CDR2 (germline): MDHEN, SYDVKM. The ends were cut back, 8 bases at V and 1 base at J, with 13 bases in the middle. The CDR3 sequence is CASRRAGGTDTQYF. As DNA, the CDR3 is TGTGCCAGCCGGAGGGCCGGGGGCACAGATACGCAGTATTTT.

The CDR3 coding sequence is TGTGCCAGTAGTCCGCGGGACACAGATACGCAGTATTTT. It codes for CASSPRDTDTQYF. The V call is TRBV19, the J call TRBJ2-3, with a possible D match to TRBD2 (6 bases). Trimming took 5 bases from V and 2 from J, leaving 8 bases between them. Germline V gene data show CDR1 as LNHDA and CDR2 as SQIVND (reference sequence). The CDR3 runs 13 residues.

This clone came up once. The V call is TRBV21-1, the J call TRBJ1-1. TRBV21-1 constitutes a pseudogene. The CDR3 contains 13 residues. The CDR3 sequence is CASSRWGRTEAFF. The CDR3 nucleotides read TGTGCCAGCAGCAGGTGGGGGAGGACTGAAGCTTTCTTT.

CDR3 amino acids: CAWRRGPEAFF. DNA for the CDR3: TGTGCCTGGAGAAGGGGGCCTGAAGCTTTCTTT. This chain connects TRBV30 to TRBJ1-1; 7 bases are a match to TRBD1. The V segment lost 3 bases and the J segment 6 bases; nucleotides outside the gene matches: 1. Germline values: CDR1 GTSNPN, CDR2 SVGIG (reference sequence). This CDR3 is built from 11 residues. The full variable domain, in which reference TRBV30 and TRBJ1-1 provide the parts outside the CDR3, is SQTIHQWPATLVQPVGSPLSLECTVEGTSNPNLYWYRQAAGRGLQLLFYSVGIGQISSEVPQNLSASRPQDRQFILSSKKLLLSDSGFYLCAWRRGPEAFFGQGTRLTVV.

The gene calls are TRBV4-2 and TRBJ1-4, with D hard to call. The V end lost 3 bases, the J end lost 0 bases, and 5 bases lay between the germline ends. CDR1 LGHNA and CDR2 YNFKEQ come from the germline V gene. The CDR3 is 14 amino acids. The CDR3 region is CASSQYTTNEKLFF. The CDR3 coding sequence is TGTGCCAGCAGCCAGTATACAACTAATGAAAAACTGTTTTTT.

CDR3 nucleotides: TGCGCCAGCAGCTTGGCAGGACCTAACTATGGCTACACCTTC. As protein: CASSLAGPNYGYTF. V and J are TRBV5-1 and TRBJ1-2; D unresolved. The germline V gene has CDR1 SGHRS and CDR2 YFSETQ. Trimming shortened V by 0 bases and J by 0 bases, and 6 bases separated the two germline ends. CDR3 size: 14 residues.

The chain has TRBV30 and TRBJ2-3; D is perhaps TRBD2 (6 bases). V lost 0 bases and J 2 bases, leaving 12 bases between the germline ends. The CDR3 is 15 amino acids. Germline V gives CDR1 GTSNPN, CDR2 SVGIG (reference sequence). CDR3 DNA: TGTGCCTGGAGTGTACGGGGGACCCTCACAGATACGCAGTATTTT. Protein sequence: CAWSVRGTLTDTQYF.

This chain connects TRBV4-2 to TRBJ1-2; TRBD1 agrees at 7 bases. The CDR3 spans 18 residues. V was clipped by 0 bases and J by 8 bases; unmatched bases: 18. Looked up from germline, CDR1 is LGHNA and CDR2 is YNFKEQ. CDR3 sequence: CASSQDLYRGVGDMGYTF. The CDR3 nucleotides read TGTGCCAGCAGCCAAGATTTGTACAGGGGCGTTGGGGACATGGGCTACACCTTC.

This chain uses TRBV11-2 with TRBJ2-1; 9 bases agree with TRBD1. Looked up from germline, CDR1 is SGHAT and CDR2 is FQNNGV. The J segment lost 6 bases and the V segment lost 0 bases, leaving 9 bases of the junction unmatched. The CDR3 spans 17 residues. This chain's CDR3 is CASSLDLRTGVRNEQFF. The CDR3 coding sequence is TGTGCCAGCAGCTTAGATCTTAGGACAGGGGTTCGCAATGAGCAGTTCTTC.

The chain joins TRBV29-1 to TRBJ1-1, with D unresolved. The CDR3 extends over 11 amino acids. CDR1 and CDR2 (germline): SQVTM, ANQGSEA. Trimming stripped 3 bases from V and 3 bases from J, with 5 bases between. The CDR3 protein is CSVDLYTEAFF. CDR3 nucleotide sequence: TGCAGCGTTGACCTATACACTGAAGCTTTCTTT.

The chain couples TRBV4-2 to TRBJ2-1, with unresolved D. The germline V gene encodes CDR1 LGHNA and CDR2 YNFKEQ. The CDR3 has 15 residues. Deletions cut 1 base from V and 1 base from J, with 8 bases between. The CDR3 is CASSQGGLSYNEQFF. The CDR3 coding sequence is TGTGCCAGCAGCCAAGGGGGATTATCCTACAATGAGCAGTTCTTC.